The 26 T cell receptor beta chains listed next were all sequenced from one sample in a study of blood T cell repertoires in COVID-19. Repertoires were generated with immunoSEQ multiplex PCR, while TCRdb's copy carries only in-frame clones and drops some. The data contain about 440,000 clones, about nine tenths of them singletons. Sequences were obtained from PBMCs or T cells enriched from blood (not recorded which). These TCRs come from a man aged 18 to 29 who had recovered from COVID-19.

This clone was picked up many times. V usage is TRBV6-5 and J usage is TRBJ2-1; D may be TRBD2 (6 bases). Trimming removed 4 bases at V and 7 bases at J, with 14 bases between. CDR1 is MNHEY and CDR2 is SVGAGI in the germline V gene. The CDR3 runs 14 residues. As DNA, the CDR3 is TGTGCCAGCAGTTTAACGTCCGGAGGGAATGAGCAGTTCTTC. It specifies CASSLTSGGNEQFF.

The chain has TRBV11-2 and TRBJ2-5; 8 nucleotides agree with TRBD2. The CDR3 sequence is 15 residues long. CDR1 and CDR2 (germline): SGHAT, FQNNGV. Trimming cost V 0 bases and J 4 bases; bases outside gene matches: 4. The CDR3 nucleotides read TGTGCCAGCAGCTTAGATCTGAGCGGGAGAGAGACCCAGTACTTC. This encodes CASSLDLSGRETQYF.

The rearrangement links TRBV5-1 to TRBJ2-3; tentatively, D is TRBD1 (6 bases). This CDR3 is built from 15 residues. Per germline, CDR1 SGHRS and CDR2 YFSETQ. Between the trimmed V and J ends, which lost 2 bases and 4 bases, there was a span of 14 bases. CDR3: CASSLQGWGPDTQYF. The CDR3, as DNA: TGCGCCAGCAGCTTACAGGGTTGGGGTCCAGATACGCAGTATTTT.

The gene calls are TRBV28 and TRBJ1-1; 7 bases match TRBD1. The CDR3 has 15 amino acids. J gave up 0 bases and V 9 bases, and 10 bases lay outside the gene matches. CDR1 is MDHEN, CDR2 SYDVKM, per germline. The CDR3 nucleotides read TGTGCCAGTCAAAGACAGGGACCCATGAACACTGAAGCTTTCTTT. Translating it yields CASQRQGPMNTEAFF.

This clone was detected a few times. The chain uses TRBV28 and TRBJ1-6; TRBD1 is a possible D gene (6 bases). The germline V and J ends were trimmed by 6 bases and 4 bases, with 13 bases remaining between them. Germline CDR1 reads MDHEN; CDR2 reads SYDVKM. This CDR3 is built from 15 residues. The CDR3 protein is CASSPPGQYNSPLHF. In nucleotides, the CDR3 is TGTGCCAGCAGCCCACCCGGACAGTATAATTCACCCCTCCACTTT.

V and J are TRBV7-9 and TRBJ2-2; perhaps TRBD1 as D (6 bases). The V end was cut by 6 bases, the J end by 5 bases, with 16 bases between. The CDR3 length is 15 residues. CDR1 is SEHNR, CDR2 FQNEAQ, per germline (reference sequence). CDR3 in DNA: TGTGCCAGCAGACAGGACAGCTATCCTACCGGGGAGCTGTTTTTT. Translating gives CASRQDSYPTGELFF. The entire variable domain, with the rest obtained from reference TRBV7-9 and TRBJ2-2, is as follows: DTGVSQNPRHKITKRGQNVTFRCDPISEHNRLYWYRQTLGQGPEFLTYFQNEAQLEKSRLLSDRFSAERPKGSFSTLEIQRTEQGDSAMYLCASRQDSYPTGELFFGEGSRLTVL.

V is TRBV10-3 and J is TRBJ1-1, with TRBD1 matching 11 bases. With 2 bases clipped from V and 4 bases from J, the junction kept 6 bases outside the gene matches. This CDR3 region has 16 residues. Germline-derived CDR1 and CDR2 are ENHRY and SYGVKD. CDR3 DNA sequence: TGTGCCATCAGTGAGAGGACAGGGGGCATGGGCACTGAAGCTTTCTTT. This translates into CAISERTGGMGTEAFF.

The table lists this clone with a few counts. V and J are TRBV6-5 and TRBJ1-4, with TRBD1 as a possible D gene (6 bases). The germline V gene encodes CDR1 MNHEY and CDR2 SVGAGI. The CDR3 length is 14 residues. V dropped 5 bases and J dropped 0 bases, with 7 bases sitting between them. CDR3 sequence reads: CASSRQATNEKLFF. The CDR3 bases are TGTGCCAGCAGTAGACAGGCAACTAATGAAAAACTGTTTTTT.

The chain is built from TRBV5-4 and TRBJ1-1, with 9 bases that match TRBD1. The ends lost 4 bases at V and 5 bases at J; junction bases unmatched: 6. CDR1 is SGHNT, CDR2 YYREEE, per germline (reference sequence). This CDR3 is 14 amino acids long. This CDR3 is CASSAPGTGTEAFF. In DNA form, the CDR3 reads TGTGCCAGCAGCGCGCCCGGGACAGGGACTGAAGCTTTCTTT. Complete variable domain (other parts from reference TRBV5-4 and TRBJ1-1): ETGVTQSPTHLIKTRGQQVTLRCSSQSGHNTVSWYQQALGQGPQFIFQYYREEENGRGNFPPRFSGLQFPNYSSELNVNALELDDSALYLCASSAPGTGTEAFFGQGTRLTVV.

As regards this clone: Different DNA sequences within this sample yield the same CDR3. In DNA, the CDR3 is TGTGCCAGCAGCGTAGGACAGGGAGGCAATCAGCCCCAGCATTTT. The encoded protein is CASSVGQGGNQPQHF. This rearrangement joins TRBV9 to TRBJ1-5; 7 bases are shared with TRBD1. V lost 0 bases, J lost 2 bases, and 2 bases stayed unmatched. The germline gives CDR1 SGDLS, CDR2 YYNGEE. The CDR3 extends over 15 amino acids.

This clone has just a few counts. The genes are TRBV5-1 and TRBJ1-6; 8 bases are a match to TRBD1. The CDR3 is made up of 14 amino acids. CDR1 and CDR2 from the germline V gene are SGHRS and YFSETQ. The trim removed 5 bases at V and 8 bases at J, leaving 6 bases unmatched. CDR3 sequence: CASRGTGTDSPLHF. The CDR3 coding sequence is TGCGCCAGCAGAGGGACAGGTACAGATTCACCCCTCCACTTT.

The chain carries TRBV25-1 and TRBJ2-3; possibly TRBD2 for D (6 bases). Trimming stripped 1 base from V and 6 bases from J, with 17 bases between. Germline V CDR1 and CDR2: MGHDK, SYGVNS. This CDR3 spans 16 amino acids. The CDR3 loop reads CASSEWRDGRMDTQYF. The CDR3 DNA reads as TGTGCCAGCAGTGAATGGAGGGACGGCCGTATGGATACGCAGTATTTT.

The J gene is TRBJ1-1, the V gene TRBV6-5, with a tentative D call TRBD1 (5 bases). The CDR3 contains 12 residues. Trimming cost V 2 bases and J 8 bases, with 9 bases left between them. CDR1 and CDR2 (germline): MNHEY, SVGAGI. The CDR3 protein is CASSYTTGEAFF. CDR3 bases: TGTGCCAGCAGTTACACCACAGGAGAAGCTTTCTTT.

V usage is TRBV19 and J usage is TRBJ1-4; tentatively, D is TRBD1 (6 bases). Trimming took 6 bases from V and 3 from J, leaving 11 bases between them. The CDR3 sequence is 14 residues long. From germline, CDR1 is LNHDA and CDR2 SQIVND (reference sequence). The CDR3 region has the DNA TGTGCCAGTAGACAGGGTACGGCTAATGAAAAACTGTTTTTT. Encoded protein: CASRQGTANEKLFF.

The chain joins TRBV10-1 to TRBJ2-1, with 8 positions matching TRBD2. CDR3 length: 15 amino acids. V lost 7 bases and J lost 7; bases outside the gene matches: 12. Germline loops: CDR1 WNHNN, CDR2 SYGVQD (reference sequence). CDR3 in DNA: TGCGCCAGCACCTCGGGGGGGGCCGGAGATAATGAGCAGTTCTTC. Amino acids: CASTSGGAGDNEQFF.

This clone occurred many times. This chain connects TRBV5-6 to TRBJ2-7, with 7 bases identical to TRBD1. The CDR3 contains 13 residues. V lost 7 bases, J lost 1 base, and 5 bases stayed unmatched. Per the germline V gene, CDR1 is SGHDT and CDR2 is YYEEEE. CDR3 residues: CASQSRGSYEQYF. In DNA form, the CDR3 reads TGTGCCAGCCAGTCCAGGGGGTCCTACGAGCAGTACTTC.

The rearrangement links TRBV2 to TRBJ1-3; 8 bases line up with TRBD1. Germline CDR1 reads SNHLY; CDR2 reads FYNNEI. This CDR3 contains 15 residues. Germline trimming cut 5 bases from V and 4 bases from J; bases unmatched to any gene: 7. The CDR3 loop reads CASSRGTGSGNTIYF. The CDR3 coding sequence is TGTGCCAGCAGTCGGGGGACAGGATCCGGAAACACCATATATTTT.

The chain recombines TRBV30 with TRBJ1-3, with D maybe TRBD1 (6 bases). Trimming cost V 2 bases and J 4 bases, with 24 bases left between them. The CDR3 sequence is 18 residues long. Germline V gene lookup returns CDR1 GTSNPN and CDR2 SVGIG (reference sequence). CDR3 in amino acids: CAWSSVRVGGDGGNTIYF. CDR3 nucleotides: TGTGCCTGGAGTTCCGTCAGGGTAGGGGGTGATGGGGGAAACACCATATATTTT.

This clone was seen once. This rearrangement joins TRBV3-1 (or the pseudogene TRBV3-2) to TRBJ2-1; 10 positions agree with TRBD2. Germline CDR1 is LGHDT and CDR2 is YNNKEL (reference sequence). This CDR3 contains 15 residues. V was pared by 0 bases and J by 7 bases, with 3 bases of the junction left unmatched. The CDR3 DNA reads as TGTGCCAGCAGCCAAGACCCTAGCGGGAGAAATGAGCAGTTCTTC. Translating gives CASSQDPSGRNEQFF.

This chain connects TRBV5-4 to TRBJ2-2; 10 nucleotides line up with TRBD2. Trimming removed 0 bases from V and 3 bases from J; junction bases left unmatched: 2. Germline V lookup: CDR1 SGHNT, CDR2 YYREEE (reference sequence). CDR3 length: 16 residues. The CDR3 bases are TGTGCCAGCAGCTTGGTGACTAGCGGGTACACCGGGGAGCTGTTTTTT. As protein: CASSLVTSGYTGELFF. Together with reference TRBV5-4 and TRBJ2-2, the CDR3 gives the full variable domain: ETGVTQSPTHLIKTRGQQVTLRCSSQSGHNTVSWYQQALGQGPQFIFQYYREEENGRGNFPPRFSGLQFPNYSSELNVNALELDDSALYLCASSLVTSGYTGELFFGEGSRLTVL.

This clone was observed once. The chain carries TRBV12-5 and TRBJ1-3; tentative D call: TRBD1 (5 bases). Trimming removed 0 bases from V and 2 bases from J, with 11 bases in between. This CDR3 spans 16 amino acids. CDR1 LGHNT and CDR2 FRNRAP come from the germline V gene. The CDR3 reads CASGLVPGGAGNTIYF. The CDR3 coding sequence is TGTGCTAGTGGTTTGGTACCGGGGGGAGCTGGAAACACCATATATTTT.

Remarks on this clone: At one end, the junction sequence differs from germline, possibly due to a read error. The chain is built from TRBV9 and TRBJ2-7, with D perhaps matching TRBD1 (6 bases). CDR1 is SGDLS and CDR2 is YYNGEE in the germline V gene. The CDR3 is 15 amino acids. This CDR3 reads CASSVAGQPSDEQYF. The CDR3 DNA reads as TGTGCCAGCAGCGTAGCGGGACAACCCTCCGACGAGCAGTACTTC.

The rearrangement joins TRBV29-1 to TRBJ2-1; 11 bases line up with TRBD2. V lost 7 bases and J lost 0; bases outside the gene matches: 11. This CDR3 contains 17 residues. CDR1 SQVTM and CDR2 ANQGSEA come from the germline V gene. CDR3 coding DNA: TGCAGCGATCCACGGGTAGCGGGAGGGGGCTCCTACAATGAGCAGTTCTTC. Translated, it gives CSDPRVAGGGSYNEQFF.

The chain recombines TRBV6-8 with TRBJ2-7, with 10 bases lining up with TRBD1. Germline values: CDR1 MNHGY, CDR2 SAAAGT. The CDR3 has 14 amino acids. V shed 10 bases and J 5 bases; nucleotides not matched to a gene: 11. The CDR3 DNA sequence: TGTGCCAATGCAGGGGGGACAGGGGACCACGAGCAGTACTTC. Encoded protein: CANAGGTGDHEQYF.

This clone is a singleton in its sample. V and J are TRBV5-4 and TRBJ1-1; maybe TRBD1 (5 bases). The CDR3 has 16 residues. Per the germline V gene, CDR1 is SGHNT and CDR2 is YYREEE (reference sequence). The V gene lost 4 bases and the J gene lost 0 bases, with 16 bases spanning the gap. CDR3 sequence: CASSHINQGLNTEAFF. CDR3 nucleotides: TGTGCCAGCAGCCACATAAACCAGGGTCTGAACACTGAAGCTTTCTTT.

The gene calls are TRBV27 and TRBJ1-6; 10 positions agree with TRBD1. This CDR3 contains 15 residues. After removal of 6 bases from V and 7 bases from J, the junction contained 6 bases not matched to a gene. Germline CDR1 reads MNHEY; CDR2 reads SMNVEV (reference sequence). The CDR3 loop is CASRRQGAGNSPLHF. CDR3 DNA sequence: TGTGCCAGCAGACGACAGGGGGCTGGAAATTCACCCCTCCACTTT.